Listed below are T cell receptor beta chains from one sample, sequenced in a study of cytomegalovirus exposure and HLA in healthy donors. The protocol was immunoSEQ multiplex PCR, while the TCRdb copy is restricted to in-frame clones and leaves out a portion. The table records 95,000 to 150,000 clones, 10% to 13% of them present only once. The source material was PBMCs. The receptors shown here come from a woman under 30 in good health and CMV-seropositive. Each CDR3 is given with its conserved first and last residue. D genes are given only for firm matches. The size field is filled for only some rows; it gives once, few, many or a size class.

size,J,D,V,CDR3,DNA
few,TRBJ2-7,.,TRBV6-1,CASSEMDSSTQQYF,TGTGCCAGCAGTGAAATGGACTCATCTACGCAGCAGTACTTC
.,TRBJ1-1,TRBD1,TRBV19,CASSRGQDTEAFF,TGTGCCAGTAGTAGGGGACAGGACACTGAAGCTTTCTTT
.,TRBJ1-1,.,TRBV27,CASSPYRPGEQAEAFF,TGTGCCAGCAGTCCCTACAGGCCGGGGGAGCAGGCTGAAGCTTTCTTT
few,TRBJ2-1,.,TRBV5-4,CASSQRDNAINEQFF,TGTGCCAGCAGCCAGCGGGACAATGCCATCAATGAGCAGTTCTTC
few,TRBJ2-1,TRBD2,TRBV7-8,CASSSSSGRAYNEQFF,TGTGCCAGCAGCTCTAGTAGCGGGAGGGCCTACAATGAGCAGTTCTTC
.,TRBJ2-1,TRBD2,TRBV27,CASRQLGGTSGNNEQFF,TGTGCCAGCAGACAGTTAGGGGGGACTAGCGGAAACAATGAGCAGTTCTTC
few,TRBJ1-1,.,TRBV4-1,CASSQQRGMNTEAFF,TGCGCCAGCAGCCAACAAAGGGGTATGAACACTGAAGCTTTCTTT
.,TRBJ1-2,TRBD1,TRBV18,CASSPTGPWNYGYTF,TGTGCCAGCTCACCGACAGGGCCCTGGAACTATGGCTACACCTTC
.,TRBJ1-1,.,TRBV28,CASSTGIPQAFF,TGTGCCAGCAGTACCGGGATCCCACAAGCTTTCTTT
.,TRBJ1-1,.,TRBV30,CAWSPSYETEAFF,TGTGCCTGGAGTCCTTCGTATGAGACTGAAGCTTTCTTT
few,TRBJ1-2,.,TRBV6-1,CASSAYGQSGGYTF,TGTGCCAGCAGTGCGTACGGACAGTCGGGTGGCTACACCTTC
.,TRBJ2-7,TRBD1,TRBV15,CATSRDKTGTYEQYF,TGTGCCACCAGCAGAGACAAGACAGGGACCTACGAGCAGTACTTC
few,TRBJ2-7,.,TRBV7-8,CASTKGLAYEQYF,TGTGCCAGCACAAAGGGACTCGCCTACGAGCAGTACTTC
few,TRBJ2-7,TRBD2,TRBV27,CASSQRASGDYEQYF,TGTGCCAGCAGTCAACGGGCTAGCGGGGACTACGAGCAGTACTTC
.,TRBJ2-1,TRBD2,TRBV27,CASSLAAGAVYNEQFF,TGTGCCAGCAGTTTAGCAGCGGGAGCGGTTTACAATGAGCAGTTCTTC
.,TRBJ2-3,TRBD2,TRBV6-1,CASSVAFTGLAADTQYF,TGTGCCAGCAGTGTCGCATTCACCGGACTAGCTGCAGATACGCAGTATTTT
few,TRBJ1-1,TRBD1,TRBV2,CASSDNIGGAGGTEAFF,TGTGCCAGCAGTGACAATATCGGTGGTGCAGGGGGGACTGAAGCTTTCTTT
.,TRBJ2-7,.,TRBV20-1,CSAILYEQYF,TGCAGTGCTATTTTATACGAGCAGTACTTC
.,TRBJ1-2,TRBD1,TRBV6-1,CASSSTGGISYGYTF,TGTGCCAGCAGTTCGACAGGGGGGATCAGCTATGGCTACACCTTC
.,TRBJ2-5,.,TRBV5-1,CASSPDHRTRWTETQYF,TGCGCCAGCAGCCCGGACCATCGTACTAGGTGGACAGAGACCCAGTACTTC
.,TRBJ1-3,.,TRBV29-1,CSVRSLGGNTIYF,TGCAGCGTTAGGAGTCTTGGGGGAAACACCATATATTTT
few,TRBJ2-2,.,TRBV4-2,CASSQDRNTGELFF,TGTGCCAGCAGCCAAGACAGAAACACCGGGGAGCTGTTTTTT
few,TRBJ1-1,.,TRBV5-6,CASSLEVRNTEAFF,TGTGCCAGCAGCTTAGAAGTGAGGAACACTGAAGCTTTCTTT
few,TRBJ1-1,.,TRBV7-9,CASSLVSQPTEAFF,TGTGCCAGCAGCTTAGTATCACAACCTACTGAAGCTTTCTTT
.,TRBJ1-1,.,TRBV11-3,CASTRGGPNTEAFF,TGTGCCAGCACCCGGGGGGGGCCGAACACTGAAGCTTTCTTT
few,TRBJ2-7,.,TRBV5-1,CASSPQGGEQYF,TGCGCCAGCAGCCCTCAGGGAGGCGAGCAGTACTTC
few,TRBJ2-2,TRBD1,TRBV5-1,CASAEQGQGNTGELFF,TGCGCCAGCGCCGAGCAGGGACAGGGGAACACCGGGGAGCTGTTTTTT
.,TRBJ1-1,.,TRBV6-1,CASSERGGLNTEAFF,TGTGCCAGCAGTGAAAGGGGGGGGCTTAACACTGAAGCTTTCTTT
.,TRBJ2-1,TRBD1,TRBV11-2,CASSFRGLLNEQFF,TGTGCCAGCAGCTTCAGGGGGCTTTTAAATGAGCAGTTCTTC
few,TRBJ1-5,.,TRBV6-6,CASSSLGGNNQPQHF,TGTGCCAGCAGTTCCCTGGGAGGGAACAATCAGCCCCAGCATTTT
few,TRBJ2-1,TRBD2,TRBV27,CASSTMLRRGTIAVQDNEQFF,TGTGCCAGCAGCACGATGCTACGACGAGGGACTATCGCGGTGCAGGACAATGAGCAGTTCTTC
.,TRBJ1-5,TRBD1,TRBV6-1,CASLQGFQPQHF,TGTGCCAGCCTACAGGGGTTTCAGCCCCAGCATTTT
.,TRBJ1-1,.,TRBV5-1,CASSAQLNTEAFF,TGCGCCAGCAGCGCCCAACTTAACACTGAAGCTTTCTTT
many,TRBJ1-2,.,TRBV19,CASSILPGGYGYTF,TGTGCCAGTAGTATTCTTCCAGGTGGTTATGGCTACACCTTC
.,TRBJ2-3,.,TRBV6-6,CASSDGSGSTDTQYF,TGTGCCAGCAGCGACGGGTCGGGAAGCACAGATACGCAGTATTTT
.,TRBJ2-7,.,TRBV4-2,CASSHVVENGDYEQYF,TGTGCCAGCAGCCATGTGGTCGAGAACGGAGACTACGAGCAGTACTTC
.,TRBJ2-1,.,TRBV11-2,CASSLGAGVLMVEQFF,TGTGCCAGCAGCTTAGGGGCAGGGGTCTTAATGGTTGAGCAGTTCTTC
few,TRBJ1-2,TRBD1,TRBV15,CATSSRDRVTYGYTF,TGTGCCACCAGCAGCCGGGACAGGGTAACTTATGGCTACACCTTC
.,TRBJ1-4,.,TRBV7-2,CASSLFLTGSEKLFF,TGTGCCAGCAGCTTATTTCTCACAGGGAGCGAAAAACTGTTTTTT
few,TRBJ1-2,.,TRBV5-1,CASSLGEVHTF,TGCGCCAGCAGTTTGGGCGAGGTGCACACCTTC
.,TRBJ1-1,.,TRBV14,CATNKGANTEAFF,TGTGCCACCAACAAAGGGGCTAACACTGAAGCTTTCTTT
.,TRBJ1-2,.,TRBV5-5,CASSWGQGNYGYTF,TGTGCCAGCAGCTGGGGTCAGGGGAACTATGGCTACACCTTC
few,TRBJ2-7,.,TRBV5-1,CASSLDPGAIAYEQYF,TGCGCCAGCAGCTTGGACCCCGGAGCGATAGCCTACGAGCAGTACTTC
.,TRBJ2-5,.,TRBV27,CATGTGETQYF,TGTGCCACCGGGACTGGAGAGACCCAGTACTTC
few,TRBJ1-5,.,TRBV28,CASSPHPQPQHF,TGTGCCAGCAGTCCACACCCTCAGCCCCAGCATTTT
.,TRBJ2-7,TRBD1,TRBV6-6,CASSFPGQGNEQYF,TGTGCCAGCAGTTTTCCGGGACAGGGGAACGAGCAGTACTTC
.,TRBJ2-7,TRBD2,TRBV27,CASSLASGTIYEQYF,TGTGCCAGCAGTTTAGCCTCCGGGACTATCTACGAGCAGTACTTC
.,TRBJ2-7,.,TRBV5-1,CASSLDRVIYEQYF,TGCGCCAGCAGCTTGGACAGGGTAATCTACGAGCAGTACTTC
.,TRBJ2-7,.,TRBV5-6,CASSFNGVRVSYEQYF,TGTGCCAGCAGCTTCAATGGGGTCAGGGTCTCCTACGAGCAGTACTTC
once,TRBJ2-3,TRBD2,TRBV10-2,CASREREGLTDTQYF,TGCGCCAGCAGAGAGCGGGAGGGGTTGACAGATACGCAGTATTTT
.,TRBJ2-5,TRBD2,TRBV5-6,CASSLFGGRRQETQYF,TGTGCCAGCAGCTTGTTTGGCGGGAGGAGACAAGAGACCCAGTACTTC
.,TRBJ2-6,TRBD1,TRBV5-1,CASSSRGPGANVLTF,TGCGCCAGCAGCTCCAGGGGGCCTGGGGCCAACGTCCTGACTTTC
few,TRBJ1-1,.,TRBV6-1,CASSEVWRNTEAFF,TGTGCCAGCAGTGAAGTGTGGAGGAACACTGAAGCTTTCTTT
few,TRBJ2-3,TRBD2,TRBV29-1,CSVASGSIPDTQYF,TGCAGCGTCGCTAGCGGGAGTATACCAGATACGCAGTATTTT
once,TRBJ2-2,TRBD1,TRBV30,CAWNPRGPGELFF,TGTGCCTGGAACCCGAGGGGGCCCGGGGAGCTGTTTTTT
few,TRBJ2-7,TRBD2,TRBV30,CAGTLTGTRGEQYF,TGTGCCGGGACCCTAACCGGGACTAGAGGCGAGCAGTACTTC
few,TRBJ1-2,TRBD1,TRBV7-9,CASSWGDRGYGYTF,TGTGCCAGCAGCTGGGGGGACAGGGGTTATGGCTACACCTTC
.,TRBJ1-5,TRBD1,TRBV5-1,CASSLDRDSQPQHF,TGCGCCAGCAGCTTGGACAGGGACAGTCAGCCCCAGCATTTT